Only a few counts were recorded for the clone carrying this T cell receptor (beta chain). From the 5' RACE reads, TCRdb called clonotypes with MiXCR, one entry per CDR3 protein. The sample lists roughly 85,000 distinct CDR3 sequences, approximately 12% occurring once. The record originates from a study of T cells after yellow fever vaccination. Study information: SMART-Seq v4 Ultra Low Input handled preparation of low-cell-number fractions. General study results and limits: Among primary-vaccination clones, most reappeared after the booster, at 95% to 96% for CD4 and about 90% for CD8.

Germline assignment: CDR1 MGHDK and CDR2 SYGVNS. The length of the CDR3 is 14 residues. V trimming: 5 bases; J trimming: 5 bases; junction bases outside the gene matches: 3. The material was CD8+ T cells not binding an NS4B(214-222) dextramer, sorted from PBMCs, obtained less than 25 days after the first yellow fever vaccination. This receptor was taken from a young man who received the YFV17D yellow fever vaccine. The chain combines TRBV25-1 with TRBJ2-1; TRBD1 agrees at 10 bases. The CDR3 DNA reads TGTGCCAGCAGTCGCGGGACAGGGGACAATGAGCAGTTCTTC. Its translation: CASSRGTGDNEQFF.